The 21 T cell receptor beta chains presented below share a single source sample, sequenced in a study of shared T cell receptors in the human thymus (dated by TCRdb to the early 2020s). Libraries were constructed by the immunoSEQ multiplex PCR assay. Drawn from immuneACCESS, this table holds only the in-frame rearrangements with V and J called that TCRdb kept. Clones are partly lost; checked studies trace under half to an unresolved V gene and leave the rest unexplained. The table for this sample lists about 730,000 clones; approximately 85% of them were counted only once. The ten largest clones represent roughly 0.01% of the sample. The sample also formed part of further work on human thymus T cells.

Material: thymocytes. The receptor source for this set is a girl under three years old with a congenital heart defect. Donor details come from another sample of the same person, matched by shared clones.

CDR3 in DNA: TGTGCCAGCAGCTACTACAGGGGGTTCTCCTACAATGAGCAGTTCTTC. Translation: CASSYYRGFSYNEQFF. The genes are TRBV7-8 and TRBJ2-1; 8 bases fit TRBD1. With 4 bases clipped from V and 0 bases from J, the junction kept 5 bases outside the gene matches. Germline CDR1 is SGHVS and CDR2 is FQNEAQ. The CDR3 runs to 16 residues.

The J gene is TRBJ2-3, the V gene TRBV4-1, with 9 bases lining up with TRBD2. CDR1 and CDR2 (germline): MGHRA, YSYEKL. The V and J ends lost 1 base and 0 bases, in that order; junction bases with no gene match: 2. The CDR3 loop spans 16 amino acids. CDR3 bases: TGCGCCAGCAGCCAAGGGGCGGGGGGGAGCACAGATACGCAGTATTTT. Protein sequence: CASSQGAGGSTDTQYF.

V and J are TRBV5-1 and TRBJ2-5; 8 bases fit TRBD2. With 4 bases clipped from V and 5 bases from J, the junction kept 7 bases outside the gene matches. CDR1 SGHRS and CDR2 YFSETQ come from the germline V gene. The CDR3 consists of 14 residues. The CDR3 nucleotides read TGCGCCAGCAGCCCCTTAGCGGGGTCGGAGACCCAGTACTTC. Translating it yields CASSPLAGSETQYF. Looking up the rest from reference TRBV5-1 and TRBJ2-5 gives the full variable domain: KAGVTQTPRYLIKTRGQQVTLSCSPISGHRSVSWYQQTPGQGLQFLFEYFSETQRNKGNFPGRFSGRQFSNSRSEMNVSTLELGDSALYLCASSPLAGSETQYFGPGTRLLVL.

CDR3 DNA sequence: TGTGCCAGCAAAGGACTTCAAGAGACCCAGTACTTC. Translated: CASKGLQETQYF. The genes are TRBV15 and TRBJ2-5; possible D gene TRBD2, 5 bases. V gave up 10 bases and J gave up 2 bases, with 11 bases separating them. This CDR3 contains 12 residues. Germline V gene lookup returns CDR1 LNHNV and CDR2 YYDKDF (reference sequence).

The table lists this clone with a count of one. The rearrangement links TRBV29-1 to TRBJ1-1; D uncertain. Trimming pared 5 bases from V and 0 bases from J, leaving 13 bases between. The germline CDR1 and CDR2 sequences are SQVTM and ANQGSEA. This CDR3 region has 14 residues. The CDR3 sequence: CSVSLVYMNTEAFF. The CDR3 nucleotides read TGCAGCGTTTCGCTAGTTTACATGAACACTGAAGCTTTCTTT.

The CDR3 sequence is CASSYDREDTEAFF. The CDR3 nucleotides are TGCGCCAGCAGCTACGACAGGGAGGACACTGAAGCTTTCTTT. This chain uses TRBV5-1 with TRBJ1-1; TRBD1 matches at 7 bases. V was clipped by 3 bases and J by 3 bases; unmatched bases: 5. This CDR3 has 14 amino acids. CDR1 and CDR2 (germline): SGHRS, YFSETQ.

The CDR3 is CASSLGPQGGGHSPLHF. As DNA, the CDR3 is TGTGCCAGCAGCTTAGGCCCGCAGGGGGGTGGGCATTCACCCCTCCACTTT. The chain links TRBV7-8 to TRBJ1-6; 7 bases align to TRBD1. The germline V gene encodes CDR1 SGHVS and CDR2 FQNEAQ. The V segment lost 1 base and the J segment 8 bases; nucleotides outside the gene matches: 11. This CDR3 comprises 17 residues.

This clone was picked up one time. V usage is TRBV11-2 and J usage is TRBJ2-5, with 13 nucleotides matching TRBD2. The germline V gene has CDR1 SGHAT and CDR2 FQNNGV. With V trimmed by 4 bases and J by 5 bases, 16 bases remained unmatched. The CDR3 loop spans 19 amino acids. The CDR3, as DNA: TGTGCCAGCAGCTATACTAGCGGGGGGGAAAGGCTTAATAGGGAGACCCAGTACTTC. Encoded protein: CASSYTSGGERLNRETQYF.

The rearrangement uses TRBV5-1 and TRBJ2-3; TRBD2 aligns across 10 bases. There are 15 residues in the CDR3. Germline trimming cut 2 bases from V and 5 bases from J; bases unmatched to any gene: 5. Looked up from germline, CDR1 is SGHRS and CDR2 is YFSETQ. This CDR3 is CASSFPGLAEDTQYF. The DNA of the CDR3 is TGCGCCAGCAGCTTCCCCGGACTAGCGGAAGATACGCAGTATTTT.

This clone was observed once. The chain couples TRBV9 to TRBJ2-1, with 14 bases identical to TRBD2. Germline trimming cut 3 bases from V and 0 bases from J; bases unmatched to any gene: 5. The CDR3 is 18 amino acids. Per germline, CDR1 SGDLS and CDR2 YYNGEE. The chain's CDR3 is CASSGRLAGGSSYNEQFF. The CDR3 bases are TGTGCCAGCAGCGGTCGACTAGCGGGGGGGAGCTCCTACAATGAGCAGTTCTTC.

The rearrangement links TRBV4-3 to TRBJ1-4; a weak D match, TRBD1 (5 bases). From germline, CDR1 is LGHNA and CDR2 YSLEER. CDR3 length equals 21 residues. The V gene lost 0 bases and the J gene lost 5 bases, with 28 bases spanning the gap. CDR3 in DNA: TGCGCCAGCAGCCAAGATTTGGGACTTGGGAAATGGTCCGTCGTAAATGAAAAACTGTTTTTT. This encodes CASSQDLGLGKWSVVNEKLFF.

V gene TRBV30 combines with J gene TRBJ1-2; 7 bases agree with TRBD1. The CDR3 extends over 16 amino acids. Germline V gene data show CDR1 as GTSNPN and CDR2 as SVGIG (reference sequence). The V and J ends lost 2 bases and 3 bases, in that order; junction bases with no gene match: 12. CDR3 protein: CAWSIPIQGIDYGYTF. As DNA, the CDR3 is TGTGCCTGGAGTATTCCAATACAGGGGATCGACTATGGCTACACCTTC.

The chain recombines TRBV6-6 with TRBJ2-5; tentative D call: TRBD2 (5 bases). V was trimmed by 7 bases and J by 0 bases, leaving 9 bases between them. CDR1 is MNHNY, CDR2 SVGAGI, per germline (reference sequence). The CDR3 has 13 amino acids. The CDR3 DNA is TGTGCCAGCATCGGGGAGTACCAAGAGACCCAGTACTTC. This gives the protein CASIGEYQETQYF.

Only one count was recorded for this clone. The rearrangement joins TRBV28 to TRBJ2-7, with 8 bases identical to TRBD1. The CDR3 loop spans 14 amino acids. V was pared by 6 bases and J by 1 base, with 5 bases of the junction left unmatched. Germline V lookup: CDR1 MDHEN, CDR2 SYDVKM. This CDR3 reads CASRSDRVSYEQYF. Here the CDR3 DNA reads TGTGCCAGCAGGTCGGACAGGGTTTCCTACGAGCAGTACTTC.

The DNA for the CDR3 is TGCAGCGTTGCCAAGGGGGCCGGTCAGCCCCAGCATTTT. This codes for CSVAKGAGQPQHF. V is TRBV29-1 and J is TRBJ1-5; 7 nucleotides line up with TRBD1. The germline V gene has CDR1 SQVTM and CDR2 ANQGSEA. After removal of 4 bases from V and 6 bases from J, the junction contained 6 bases not matched to a gene. This CDR3 region has 13 residues. The variable domain in full, completed from reference TRBV29-1 and TRBJ1-5, reads SAVISQKPSRDICQRGTSLTIQCQVDSQVTMMFWYRQQPGQSLTLIATANQGSEATYESGFVIDKFPISRPNLTFSTLTVSNMSPEDSSIYLCSVAKGAGQPQHFGDGTRLSIL.

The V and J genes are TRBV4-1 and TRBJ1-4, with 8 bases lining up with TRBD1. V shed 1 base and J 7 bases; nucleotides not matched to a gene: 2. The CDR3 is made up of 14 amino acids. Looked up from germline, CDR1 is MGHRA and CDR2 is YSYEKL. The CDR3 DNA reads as TGCGCCAGCAGCCAAGGACAGGGGACTGAAAAACTGTTTTTT. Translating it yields CASSQGQGTEKLFF.

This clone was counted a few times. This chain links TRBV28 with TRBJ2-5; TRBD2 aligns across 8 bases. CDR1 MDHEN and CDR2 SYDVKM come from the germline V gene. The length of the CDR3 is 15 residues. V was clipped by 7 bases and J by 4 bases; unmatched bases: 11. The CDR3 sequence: CASMRGGPPGETQYF. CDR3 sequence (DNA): TGTGCCAGCATGCGCGGGGGGCCGCCAGGAGAGACCCAGTACTTC.

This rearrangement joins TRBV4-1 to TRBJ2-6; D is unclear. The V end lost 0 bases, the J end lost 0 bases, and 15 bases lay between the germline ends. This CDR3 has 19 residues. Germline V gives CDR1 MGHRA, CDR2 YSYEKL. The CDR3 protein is CASSQDLADYNSGANVLTF. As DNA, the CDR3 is TGCGCCAGCAGCCAAGATCTGGCAGATTATAACTCTGGGGCCAACGTCCTGACTTTC.

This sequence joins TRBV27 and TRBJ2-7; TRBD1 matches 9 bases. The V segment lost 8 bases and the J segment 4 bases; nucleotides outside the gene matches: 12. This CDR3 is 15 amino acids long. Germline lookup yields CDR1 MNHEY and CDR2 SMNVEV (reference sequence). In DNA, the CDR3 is TGTGCCAGCGGGGGACAGGGACGGTCTAATTACGAGCAGTACTTC. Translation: CASGGQGRSNYEQYF.

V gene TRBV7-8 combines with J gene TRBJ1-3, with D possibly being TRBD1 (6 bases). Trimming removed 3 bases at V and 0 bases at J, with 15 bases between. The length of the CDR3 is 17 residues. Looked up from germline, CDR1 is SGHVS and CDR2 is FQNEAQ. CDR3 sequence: CASSFHRQENSGNTIYF. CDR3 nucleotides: TGTGCCAGCAGCTTCCATCGACAGGAAAACTCTGGAAACACCATATATTTT. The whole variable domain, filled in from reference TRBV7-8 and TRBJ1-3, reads GAGVSQSPRYKVAKRGQDVALRCDPISGHVSLFWYQQALGQGPEFLTYFQNEAQLDKSGLPSDRFFAERPEGSVSTLKIQRTQQEDSAVYLCASSFHRQENSGNTIYFGEGSWLTVV.

In DNA, the CDR3 is TGCGCCAGCAGCCAAAGACAGGGGGCTTTTCTCTATGGCTACACCTTC. This codes for CASSQRQGAFLYGYTF. V and J are TRBV5-1 and TRBJ1-2, with 10 bases aligning to TRBD1. The J segment lost 4 bases and the V segment lost 4 bases, leaving 10 bases of the junction unmatched. The germline gives CDR1 SGHRS, CDR2 YFSETQ. This CDR3 spans 16 amino acids. The complete variable domain, with remaining parts taken from reference TRBV5-1 and TRBJ1-2, reads KAGVTQTPRYLIKTRGQQVTLSCSPISGHRSVSWYQQTPGQGLQFLFEYFSETQRNKGNFPGRFSGRQFSNSRSEMNVSTLELGDSALYLCASSQRQGAFLYGYTFGSGTRLTVV.